The present TCR beta chain was sequenced within a study of response to subunit inactivated influenza vaccine. This clonotype was seen a handful of times. What it binds is not known. With 5 bases clipped from V and 7 bases from J, the junction kept 9 bases outside the gene matches. This CDR3 comprises 14 residues. TCRdb independently ran MiXCR on the RT-PCR reads; one entry per CDR3 protein. The profile covers about 500,000 distinct CDR3 sequences, with 16% appearing a single time and less than 4% taken by the ten largest. General study results and limits: Authors suggested seasonal influenza vaccinations each recruit few new T cells.

This sequence was found in a man aged 45-69 years who received an inactivated influenza vaccine. The chain combines TRBV12-3 or TRBV12-4 with TRBJ2-5, with 8 bases identical to TRBD1. The sequencing here drew on CD4+ T cells sorted from PBMCs, taken about 23 months after vaccination. The CDR3 DNA sequence: TGTGCCAGCAGTACGACAGGGGTTTCGGGGACCCAGTACTTC. Translated: CASSTTGVSGTQYF.